This TCR beta chain originates from a study of yellow fever vaccine responses in identical twins. Findings and limits, study-wide: Twins' vaccine T cell responses reportedly seemed partly convergent and partly personalized.

The CDR3 is 15 amino acids. CDR1 DFQATT and CDR2 SNEGSKA come from the germline V gene (reference sequence). Trimming shortened V by 3 bases and J by 4 bases, and 16 bases separated the two germline ends. TCRdb re-called the RT-PCR reads with MiXCR, one entry per CDR3 protein. The sample carries roughly 18,000 distinct CDR3 sequences, roughly two thirds recorded once. With regard to this clonotype: Its specificity is unknown.

The specimen comprised T cells from blood (PBMCs), unsorted or a sorted subset (not recorded which), sampled before or after yellow fever vaccination (not recorded which). The genes are TRBV20-1 and TRBJ2-1; tentative D call: TRBD2 (5 bases). This TCR was sampled from a woman aged 18-35 years who received the yellow fever vaccine. The CDR3 DNA is TGCAGTGCTAGCGCCGACTATTGGGGTTACAATGAGCAGTTCTTC. Its translation: CSASADYWGYNEQFF.